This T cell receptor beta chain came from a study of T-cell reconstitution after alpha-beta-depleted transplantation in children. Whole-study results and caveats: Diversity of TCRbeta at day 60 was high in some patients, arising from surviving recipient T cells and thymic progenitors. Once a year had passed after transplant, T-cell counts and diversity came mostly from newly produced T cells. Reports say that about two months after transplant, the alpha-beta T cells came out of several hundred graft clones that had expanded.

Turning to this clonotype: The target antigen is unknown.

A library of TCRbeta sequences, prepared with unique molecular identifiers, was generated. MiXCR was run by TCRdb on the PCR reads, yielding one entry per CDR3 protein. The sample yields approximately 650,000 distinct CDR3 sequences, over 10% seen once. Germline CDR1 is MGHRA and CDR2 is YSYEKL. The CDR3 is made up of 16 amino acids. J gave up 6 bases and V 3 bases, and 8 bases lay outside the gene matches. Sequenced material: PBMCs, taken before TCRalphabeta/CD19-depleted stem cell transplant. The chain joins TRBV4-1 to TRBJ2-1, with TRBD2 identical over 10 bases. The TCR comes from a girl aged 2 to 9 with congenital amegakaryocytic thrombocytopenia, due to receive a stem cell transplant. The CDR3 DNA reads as TGCGCCAGCAGCCATCCGACTAGCGGGTGGGCCAATGAGCAGTTCTTC. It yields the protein CASSHPTSGWANEQFF.